This T cell receptor beta chain comes out of a study of blood T cell repertoires in COVID-19. CDR1 is LGHDT and CDR2 is YNNKEL in the germline V gene (reference sequence). V was shortened by 4 bases and J by 5 bases, with 10 bases between the two germline ends. This CDR3 spans 13 amino acids. Methods used by the authors: Reference gene primer amplification yielded estimated nucleated cell counts. The assay was immunoSEQ multiplex PCR, and TCRdb's table has in-frame clones only and misses some. From that table come the V and J calls and clone size; the DNA was used to work out D and trimming. Counted here are roughly 250,000 clones, roughly 91% occurring once; the ten biggest clones make up over 0.8%.

Material for sequencing was peripheral blood. The genes are TRBV3-1 (or the pseudogene TRBV3-2) and TRBJ2-3; maybe TRBD1 (6 bases). This receptor was identified in a man aged 25 to 40 with COVID-19, enrolled during active disease. CDR3 protein: CASSLEGVDTQYF. CDR3 sequence (DNA): TGTGCCAGCAGCCTCGAGGGGGTAGATACGCAGTATTTT.